Listed here is a single T cell receptor beta chain. The sample belongs to a study of shared clonotypes between healthy human individuals. Study-wide context: Per donor, three plates held CD4 naive cells, three held CD4 memory, two held CD8 naive and one held CD8 memory.

The genomic DNA of each subset was split evenly across several immunoSEQ plates. The assay was immunoSEQ multiplex PCR, and TCRdb's table has in-frame clones only and misses some. The sample consists of some 2,000,000 clones, almost 96% of them appearing once. Trimming left V 1 base short and J 2 bases short, with 9 bases between. This CDR3 has 15 residues. Germline V gene sequence: CDR1 SGHRS, CDR2 YFSETQ. Donors had no recently reported acute infections or vaccinations and were HIV-negative. From CD4+ cells came CD45RA+ naive and CD45RA-negative memory subsets. The TCR comes from a man in his late teens or twenties in good health. The chain employs TRBV5-1 and TRBJ2-2; the D gene is possibly TRBD1 (5 bases). Material for sequencing was naive CD4+ T cells sorted from blood. Indicated subset: CD45RA+ positively selected. The CDR3 spells CASSLIQGNTGELFF. The CDR3 nucleotides are TGCGCCAGCAGCTTGATCCAGGGTAACACCGGGGAGCTGTTTTTT.